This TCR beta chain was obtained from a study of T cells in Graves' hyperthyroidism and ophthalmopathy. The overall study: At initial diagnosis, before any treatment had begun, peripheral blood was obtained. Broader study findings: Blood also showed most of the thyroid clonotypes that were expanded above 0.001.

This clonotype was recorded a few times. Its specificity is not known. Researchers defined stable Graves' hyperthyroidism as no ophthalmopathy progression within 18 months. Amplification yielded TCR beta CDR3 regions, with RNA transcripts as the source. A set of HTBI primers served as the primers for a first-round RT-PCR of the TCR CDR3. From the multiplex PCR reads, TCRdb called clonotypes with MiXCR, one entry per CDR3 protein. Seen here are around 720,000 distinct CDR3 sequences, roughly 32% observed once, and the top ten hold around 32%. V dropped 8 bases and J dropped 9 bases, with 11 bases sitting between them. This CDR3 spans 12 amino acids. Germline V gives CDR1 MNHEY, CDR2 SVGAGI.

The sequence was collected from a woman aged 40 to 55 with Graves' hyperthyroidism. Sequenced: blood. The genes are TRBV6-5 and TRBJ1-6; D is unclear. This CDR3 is CASGRRFSPLHF. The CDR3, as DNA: TGTGCCAGCGGTCGCAGATTTTCACCCCTCCACTTT.